The next 29 T cell receptor beta chains were all read from a single sample in a study of technical replicates of blood from several donors. TCRdb keeps only in-frame clones here, not all; method: immunoSEQ multiplex PCR. The sample has under 90,000 clones, around 93% seen once; the top ten hold approximately 0.22%. What was sequenced was T cells isolated from PBMCs. The receptors shown here come from a human donor in good health.

The chain joins TRBV5-1 to TRBJ1-1, with D perhaps matching TRBD1 (5 bases). This CDR3 contains 15 residues. Germline-derived CDR1 and CDR2 are SGHRS and YFSETQ. Trimming removed 0 bases at V and 0 bases at J, with 9 bases between. The CDR3 DNA is TGCGCCAGCAGCTTGGCGGCAGGGATGAACACTGAAGCTTTCTTT. Translated: CASSLAAGMNTEAFF.

V gene TRBV7-9 combines with J gene TRBJ1-1; D perhaps matches TRBD1 (5 bases). The V gene's germline CDR1 is SEHNR and CDR2 FQNEAQ (reference sequence). V dropped 4 bases and J dropped 1 base, with 16 bases sitting between them. The CDR3 loop spans 16 amino acids. Written as DNA, the CDR3 is TGTGCCAGCAGCTACTACTTGGGACTGCCGAACACTGAAGCTTTCTTT. Encoded protein: CASSYYLGLPNTEAFF.

The chain recombines TRBV29-1 with TRBJ2-3; TRBD2 aligns across 10 bases. Germline CDR1 SQVTM, CDR2 ANQGSEA. The junction had 4 bases not matched to a gene; V was cut back by 6 bases and J by 4 bases. The CDR3 runs 13 residues. CDR3 bases: TGCAGCGTCCCTAGCGGGGGTTCAGATACGCAGTATTTT. It translates to CSVPSGGSDTQYF.

This chain links TRBV7-9 with TRBJ2-7, with 8 positions matching TRBD2. The CDR3 runs to 13 residues. V gave up 4 bases and J gave up 7 bases; unmatched junction bases: 6. The germline V gene has CDR1 SEHNR and CDR2 FQNEAQ (reference sequence). The CDR3 here is CASSSTGTREQYF. The CDR3 DNA sequence: TGTGCCAGCAGCTCAACAGGGACTAGGGAGCAGTACTTC.

The rearrangement uses TRBV25-1 and TRBJ2-1; 7 bases map to TRBD1. Per germline, CDR1 MGHDK and CDR2 SYGVNS. With V trimmed by 6 bases and J by 2 bases, 4 bases remained unmatched. The CDR3 covers 14 residues. In DNA, the CDR3 is TGTGCCAGCAGGACAGGGAGTCCCTACAATGAGCAGTTCTTC. Translating gives CASRTGSPYNEQFF.

The J gene is TRBJ1-1, the V gene TRBV6-5; a weak D match, TRBD1 (6 bases). Per germline, CDR1 MNHEY and CDR2 SVGAGI. CDR3 size: 14 residues. Trimming took 2 bases from V and 3 from J, leaving 10 bases between them. The chain's CDR3 is CASSYQGLDTEAFF. For the CDR3, the DNA is TGTGCCAGCAGTTACCAGGGGTTGGACACTGAAGCTTTCTTT.

The V call is TRBV5-8, the J call TRBJ1-1; D gene unclear. In germline, CDR1 is SGHTS, CDR2 YDEGEE. The CDR3 covers 13 residues. Trimming stripped 1 base from V and 2 bases from J, with 6 bases between. The CDR3, as DNA: TGTGCCAGCAGCTTGTTAATAAACACTGAAGCTTTCTTT. Its protein is CASSLLINTEAFF.

The V gene is TRBV5-4, the J gene TRBJ2-7; 7 bases line up with TRBD1. The CDR3 consists of 14 residues. Germline trimming cut 3 bases from V and 2 bases from J; bases unmatched to any gene: 5. Germline V gene sequence: CDR1 SGHNT, CDR2 YYREEE (reference sequence). The CDR3 DNA sequence: TGTGCCAGCAGCTACCGGGACAGTACCTACGAGCAGTACTTC. As protein: CASSYRDSTYEQYF.

This clone was counted between two and nine times. V gene TRBV4-1 combines with J gene TRBJ1-3; D uncertain. There are 16 residues in the CDR3. Trimming removed 5 bases from V and 4 bases from J, with 18 bases in between. Germline values: CDR1 MGHRA, CDR2 YSYEKL. The CDR3 reads CASSLPFKERGNTIYF. CDR3 nucleotides: TGCGCCAGCAGCTTACCTTTTAAGGAGAGAGGAAACACCATATATTTT.

The rearrangement links TRBV5-1 to TRBJ2-1, with D tentatively TRBD2 (5 bases). CDR1 SGHRS and CDR2 YFSETQ come from the germline V gene. This CDR3 spans 14 amino acids. V lost 4 bases and J 10 bases, leaving 18 bases between the germline ends. The CDR3 region has the DNA TGCGCCAGCAGCCTGGACTCGACACCCAAGGAGCAGTTCTTC. Its protein product is CASSLDSTPKEQFF. Based on the CDR3 plus reference TRBV5-1 and TRBJ2-1, the full variable domain is KAGVTQTPRYLIKTRGQQVTLSCSPISGHRSVSWYQQTPGQGLQFLFEYFSETQRNKGNFPGRFSGRQFSNSRSEMNVSTLELGDSALYLCASSLDSTPKEQFFGPGTRLTVL.

The rearrangement joins TRBV2 to TRBJ2-3, with 8 bases that match TRBD2. The germline CDR1 and CDR2 sequences are SNHLY and FYNNEI. The length of the CDR3 is 15 residues. After removal of 7 bases from V and 1 base from J, the junction contained 7 bases not matched to a gene. In nucleotides, the CDR3 is TGTGCCAGCACGCCTAGGCGGGGGGGCACAGATACGCAGTATTTT. Translating it yields CASTPRRGGTDTQYF.

V is TRBV5-1 and J is TRBJ1-1; no clear D gene. Germline assignment: CDR1 SGHRS and CDR2 YFSETQ. V was cut by 5 bases and J by 1 base, with 6 bases left in between. The CDR3 runs 12 residues. The CDR3 spells CASRVANTEAFF. CDR3 DNA sequence: TGCGCCAGCAGGGTGGCGAACACTGAAGCTTTCTTT.

This chain joins TRBV6-4 and TRBJ2-2, with TRBD1 as a possible D gene (6 bases). Germline V gene lookup returns CDR1 MRHNA and CDR2 SNTAGT. The CDR3 is made up of 16 amino acids. V lost 3 bases, J lost 5 bases, and 16 bases lay in between. The CDR3 DNA sequence: TGTGCCAGCAGTGAGTTGGGGCTCGACAGGACCGGGGAGCTGTTTTTT. Its translation is CASSELGLDRTGELFF.

J is TRBJ2-7 and V is TRBV4-1; 7 bases match TRBD1. Germline V gene lookup returns CDR1 MGHRA and CDR2 YSYEKL. Trimming at V came to 0 bases and at J to 5 bases, leaving 4 bases not matched to a gene. CDR3 size: 14 residues. Here the CDR3 DNA reads TGCGCCAGCAGCCAAGAAGGGACAGTACACGAGCAGTACTTC. Protein product: CASSQEGTVHEQYF.

This chain connects TRBV4-1 to TRBJ2-7; D perhaps matches TRBD2 (6 bases). Germline CDR1 MGHRA, CDR2 YSYEKL. CDR3 length: 19 residues. V lost 0 bases, J lost 1 base, and 22 bases lay in between. In DNA, the CDR3 is TGCGCCAGCAGCCAAGATACCGCAGGAGGGCTAGGGACTTCCTACGAGCAGTACTTC. It encodes CASSQDTAGGLGTSYEQYF.

J is TRBJ2-3 and V is TRBV4-1, with 10 bases lining up with TRBD2. The CDR3 consists of 16 residues. CDR1 and CDR2 (germline): MGHRA, YSYEKL. Trimming removed 0 bases from V and 7 bases from J; junction bases left unmatched: 7. The DNA of the CDR3 is TGCGCCAGCAGCCAAGAGGAAAGCGGGAGGGTTTATACGCAGTATTTT. This sequence encodes CASSQEESGRVYTQYF.

This sequence joins TRBV7-2 and TRBJ2-7; possible D gene TRBD2, 5 bases. The CDR3 totals 14 residues. The V gene lost 0 bases and the J gene lost 4 bases, with 10 bases spanning the gap. Germline V gene lookup returns CDR1 SGHTA and CDR2 FQGNSA. The CDR3 DNA reads TGTGCCAGCAGCTTAGCGCGGCTAGCTTACGAGCAGTACTTC. This encodes CASSLARLAYEQYF.

The chain uses TRBV28 and TRBJ1-6, with TRBD1 matching 9 bases. Germline CDR1 reads MDHEN; CDR2 reads SYDVKM. The J segment lost 9 bases and the V segment lost 6 bases, leaving 6 bases of the junction unmatched. The CDR3 spans 14 residues. The CDR3 protein is CASRTGTGTSPLHF. CDR3 nucleotides: TGTGCCAGCAGAACCGGGACAGGGACTTCACCCCTCCACTTT.

This clone was counted once. The rearrangement uses TRBV4-1 and TRBJ1-4; TRBD1 agrees at 7 bases. V shed 4 bases, J shed 0 bases, and the junction held 8 bases outside the gene matches. This CDR3 contains 17 residues. The germline gives CDR1 MGHRA, CDR2 YSYEKL. The CDR3 spells CASSPIGQVTTNEKLFF. The CDR3 bases are TGCGCCAGCAGCCCAATCGGACAGGTCACAACTAATGAAAAACTGTTTTTT.

This chain joins TRBV11-2 and TRBJ1-2, with D perhaps matching TRBD1 (5 bases). The length of the CDR3 is 13 residues. Between the trimmed V and J ends, which lost 1 base and 7 bases, there was a span of 10 bases. In germline, CDR1 is SGHAT, CDR2 FQNNGV. The CDR3 reads CASSLAQGGGYTF. CDR3 coding DNA: TGTGCCAGCAGCTTAGCCCAGGGTGGTGGCTACACCTTC.

For the CDR3, the DNA is TGCGCCAGCAGCTTGGGTGCGGCAGACGAAGAGACCCAGTACTTC. Its protein is CASSLGAADEETQYF. V and J are TRBV5-1 and TRBJ2-5; D gene unclear. This CDR3 spans 15 amino acids. Trimming removed 0 bases at V and 3 bases at J, with 12 bases between. The germline CDR1 and CDR2 sequences are SGHRS and YFSETQ. The full variable domain, rest sourced from reference TRBV5-1 and TRBJ2-5, is KAGVTQTPRYLIKTRGQQVTLSCSPISGHRSVSWYQQTPGQGLQFLFEYFSETQRNKGNFPGRFSGRQFSNSRSEMNVSTLELGDSALYLCASSLGAADEETQYFGPGTRLLVL.

V usage is TRBV15 and J usage is TRBJ2-3, with TRBD2 matching over 12 bases. This CDR3 has 17 amino acids. Germline CDR1 reads LNHNV; CDR2 reads YYDKDF (reference sequence). V shed 2 bases, J shed 1 base, and the junction held 4 bases outside the gene matches. CDR3 in amino acids: CATSRRWTSGGTDTQYF. In DNA form, the CDR3 reads TGTGCCACCAGCAGACGCTGGACTAGCGGGGGCACAGATACGCAGTATTTT. Filled out from reference TRBV15 and TRBJ2-3, the complete variable domain reads DAMVIQNPRYQVTQFGKPVTLSCSQTLNHNVMYWYQQKSSQAPKLLFHYYDKDFNNEADTPDNFQSRRPNTSFCFLDIRSPGLGDTAMYLCATSRRWTSGGTDTQYFGPGTRLTVL.

This clone has a single count. The genes are TRBV6-1 and TRBJ2-2, with a possible D match to TRBD1 (5 bases). V dropped 7 bases and J dropped 6 bases, with 15 bases sitting between them. The CDR3 loop spans 14 amino acids. CDR1 and CDR2 from the germline V gene are MNHNS and SASEGT. CDR3 sequence reads: CASTLGRQSGELFF. In nucleotides, the CDR3 is TGTGCCAGCACCTTGGGAAGACAGTCCGGGGAGCTGTTTTTT.

The chain has TRBV7-6 and TRBJ2-2; 9 nucleotides agree with TRBD1. Unmatched junction bases numbered 5, after V lost 5 bases and J lost 4 bases. This CDR3 has 15 amino acids. From germline, CDR1 is SGHVS and CDR2 FNYEAQ. DNA for the CDR3: TGTGCCAGCAGCCGGACAGGGGAGGGCACCGGGGAGCTGTTTTTT. Its translation is CASSRTGEGTGELFF.

This chain uses TRBV5-4 with TRBJ1-4; TRBD1 matches 7 bases. The CDR3 loop spans 14 amino acids. V shed 4 bases, J shed 8 bases, and the junction held 8 bases outside the gene matches. The germline CDR1 and CDR2 sequences are SGHNT and YYREEE (reference sequence). The DNA of the CDR3 is TGTGCCAGCAGCATCCGGGACAGTGAAGAAAAACTGTTTTTT. Translation: CASSIRDSEEKLFF.

This chain joins TRBV29-1 and TRBJ2-1; 9 bases fit TRBD1. The CDR3 sequence is 14 residues long. Germline CDR1 and CDR2: SQVTM and ANQGSEA. V dropped 4 bases and J dropped 9; count of bases not matched to a gene: 10. Here the CDR3 reads CSVVYLGTGTEQFF. For the CDR3, the DNA is TGCAGCGTTGTATACCTCGGGACAGGGACTGAGCAGTTCTTC.

The rearrangement joins TRBV2 to TRBJ2-6; no definite D call. The CDR3 loop spans 14 amino acids. Germline V CDR1 and CDR2: SNHLY, FYNNEI. The V and J ends lost 4 bases and 4 bases respectively, with 8 bases between them. Here the CDR3 DNA reads TGTGCCAGCAGTGTAGAGTCCGGGGCCAACGTCCTGACTTTC. It codes for CASSVESGANVLTF. The full variable domain, its missing parts supplied by reference TRBV2 and TRBJ2-6, is EPEVTQTPSHQVTQMGQEVILRCVPISNHLYFYWYRQILGQKVEFLVSFYNNEISEKSEIFDDQFSVERPDGSNFTLKIRSTKLEDSAMYFCASSVESGANVLTFGAGSRLTVL.

The rearrangement links TRBV19 to TRBJ2-7, with 11 bases that match TRBD2. The J segment lost 3 bases and the V segment lost 4 bases, leaving 5 bases of the junction unmatched. Looked up from germline, CDR1 is LNHDA and CDR2 is SQIVND (reference sequence). The CDR3 has 15 residues. The CDR3 here is CASSTFLAGGYEQYF. The DNA for the CDR3 is TGTGCCAGTAGTACTTTTCTAGCGGGGGGCTACGAGCAGTACTTC.

This clone has just one count. The chain has TRBV4-2 and TRBJ2-1, with a possible D match to TRBD1 (6 bases). The V gene's germline CDR1 is LGHNA and CDR2 YNFKEQ. The CDR3 is made up of 18 amino acids. V was pared by 0 bases and J by 3 bases, with 18 bases between. This chain's CDR3 is CASSQDRGLGGGYNEQFF. The DNA for the CDR3 is TGTGCCAGCAGCCAAGATAGAGGGCTAGGGGGTGGCTACAATGAGCAGTTCTTC.